The clone carrying this T cell receptor beta chain occurred once. The sample comes from a study of blood T cell repertoires in COVID-19. CDR3 length equals 14 residues. Germline V lookup: CDR1 MDHEN, CDR2 SYDVKM. The ends were cut back, 5 bases at V and 1 base at J, with 9 bases in the middle. Sequencing was performed with immunoSEQ multiplex PCR; in TCRdb, only in-frame clones are kept and a portion is missing. The top ten clones hold 7.5% to 8% of a sample with 150,000 or so clones, approximately 84% of them seen once. The chain joins TRBV28 to TRBJ2-1; weak D call: TRBD1 (6 bases). This clonotype was obtained from a man aged 35 to 55 who had recovered from COVID-19. Sequenced sample: peripheral blood. CDR3 in amino acids: CASSPGQSYNEQFF. The CDR3 DNA is TGTGCCAGCAGTCCGGGACAATCCTACAATGAGCAGTTCTTC.